This TCR beta chain was documented in a study of technical replicates of blood from a few donors. Some clones are missing from TCRdb's copy, which holds only in-frame ones; the method was immunoSEQ multiplex PCR. This table has 70,000 to 85,000 clones, approximately 97% appearing once. V dropped 3 bases and J dropped 6; count of bases not matched to a gene: 13. This CDR3 has 16 amino acids. Germline lookup yields CDR1 GTSNPN and CDR2 SVGIG (reference sequence). The specimen was T cells isolated from PBMCs. This sequence joins TRBV30 and TRBJ2-1; the match to TRBD2 covers 8 bases. This receptor was obtained from a human donor in good health. CDR3 sequence: CAWRTPRGGRGNEQFF. CDR3 nucleotide sequence: TGTGCCTGGAGGACGCCCCGGGGGGGCCGAGGCAATGAGCAGTTCTTC.